These T cell receptor beta chains were read from a single sample in a study of T cells after yellow fever vaccination. Each CDR3 protein gets one entry after TCRdb re-called the 5' RACE reads with MiXCR. Among 70,000 or so distinct CDR3 sequences, approximately 5% were seen once, and the ten largest hold roughly 2%. The input for sequencing was CD4+ T cells sorted from PBMCs, taken around 15 days after the first yellow fever vaccination. The receptors shown here come from a man aged 18 to 30 who received the YFV17D yellow fever vaccine. CDR3s include the opening cysteine and the closing phenylalanine or tryptophan. A D gene is named only where the DNA matches it firmly. A clone size is listed for some rows: how often the clone was seen (once, few, many), or a class if it is expanded.

>many|TRBD2|TRBV5-1|TRBJ2-1
CASSLAASGGNNEQFF
TGCGCCAGCAGCTTGGCGGCTAGCGGGGGGAACAATGAGCAGTTCTTC
>many|.|TRBV11-3|TRBJ2-3
CASSLGHQSTDTQYF
TGTGCCAGCAGCTTGGGCCACCAAAGCACAGATACGCAGTATTTT
>many|TRBD1|TRBV7-3|TRBJ2-5
CASSSRGQGIGTQYF
TGTGCCAGCAGCTCAAGGGGACAGGGTATTGGGACCCAGTACTTC
>.|TRBD1|TRBV20-1|TRBJ1-2
CSARGDRAGYGYTF
TGCAGTGCTAGGGGGGACAGGGCCGGATATGGCTACACCTTC
>many|TRBD2|TRBV20-1|TRBJ2-2
CSAPSGGADGELFF
TGCAGTGCTCCTAGCGGGGGGGCCGACGGGGAGCTGTTTTTT
>many|.|TRBV10-2|TRBJ2-4
CASSKSLIGLAKNIQYF
TGCGCCAGCAGTAAGAGCCTCATAGGACTAGCCAAAAACATTCAGTACTTC
>many|TRBD2|TRBV7-8|TRBJ2-5
CASSLLAVLRETQYF
TGTGCCAGCAGCCTTCTAGCGGTTTTACGAGAGACCCAGTACTTC
>many|.|TRBV12-3/TRBV12-4|TRBJ1-1
CASSFGRAGTEAFF
TGTGCCAGCAGTTTCGGCCGGGCCGGCACTGAAGCTTTCTTT
>many|TRBD1|TRBV11-2|TRBJ1-1
CASSFVTGTGSPEAFF
TGTGCCAGCAGCTTTGTTACCGGGACAGGGTCCCCTGAAGCTTTCTTT
>many|.|TRBV4-1|TRBJ2-7
CASSQSRDGSYEQYF
TGCGCCAGCAGCCAAAGCCGGGACGGGTCTTACGAGCAGTACTTC
>.|.|TRBV18|TRBJ2-5
CASSPRTQQETQYF
TGTGCCAGCTCACCGCGGACGCAACAAGAGACCCAGTACTTC
>many|TRBD2|TRBV9|TRBJ2-3
CASSVTSPLGSGSQLSTDTQYF
TGTGCCAGCAGCGTAACATCCCCTTTGGGGAGCGGGAGTCAACTTAGCACAGATACGCAGTATTTT
>many|.|TRBV7-2|TRBJ2-3
CASSRGTDTQYF
TGTGCCAGCTCAAGAGGCACAGATACGCAGTATTTT
>many|.|TRBV18|TRBJ1-2
CASSPFSEGMSAEGYTF
TGTGCCAGCTCACCTTTCTCAGAGGGGATGTCCGCGGAGGGCTACACCTTC
>many|.|TRBV12-3/TRBV12-4|TRBJ2-3
CASSLSRGTDTQYF
TGTGCCAGCAGTTTAAGTAGGGGCACAGATACGCAGTATTTT
>many|.|TRBV11-2|TRBJ2-1
CASSLMSPGAGEQFF
TGTGCCAGCAGCCTCATGAGCCCGGGGGCAGGTGAGCAGTTCTTC
>many|.|TRBV5-5|TRBJ2-4
CASSLYGIIQYF
TGTGCCAGCAGCTTGTATGGGATCATTCAGTACTTC
>many|TRBD2|TRBV4-3|TRBJ2-1
CASSQEAAGGYNEQFF
TGCGCCAGCAGCCAAGAGGCAGCGGGGGGCTACAATGAGCAGTTCTTC
>.|.|TRBV29-1|TRBJ1-1
CSVGGVLNTEAFF
TGCAGCGTTGGTGGGGTACTGAACACTGAAGCTTTCTTT
>many|.|TRBV20-1|TRBJ1-2
CSARAGPYGYTF
TGCAGTGCCAGGGCTGGACCTTATGGCTACACCTTC
>many|.|TRBV30|TRBJ1-2
CAWSAYTYGYTF
TGTGCCTGGAGTGCTTATACATATGGCTACACCTTC
>many|TRBD2|TRBV5-4|TRBJ2-3
CASRTAGGADTQYF
TGTGCCAGCAGGACAGCGGGGGGTGCGGATACGCAGTATTTT
>many|.|TRBV7-3|TRBJ2-6
CASSVETSGANVLTF
TGTGCCAGCTCGGTTGAGACCTCTGGGGCCAACGTCCTGACTTTC
>many|.|TRBV2|TRBJ1-1
CASLPPGPLAFF
TGTGCCAGCCTCCCTCCGGGACCCTTGGCTTTCTTT
>many|TRBD1|TRBV7-2|TRBJ1-1
CASSRQGANEAFF
TGTGCCAGCAGCCGACAGGGGGCGAATGAAGCTTTCTTT
>many|.|TRBV9|TRBJ1-1
CASSDGQPNTEAFF
TGTGCCAGCAGCGACGGACAACCTAACACTGAAGCTTTCTTT
>many|TRBD2|TRBV28|TRBJ2-1
CASSRGGYNEQFF
TGTGCCAGCAGCCGCGGGGGCTACAATGAGCAGTTCTTC